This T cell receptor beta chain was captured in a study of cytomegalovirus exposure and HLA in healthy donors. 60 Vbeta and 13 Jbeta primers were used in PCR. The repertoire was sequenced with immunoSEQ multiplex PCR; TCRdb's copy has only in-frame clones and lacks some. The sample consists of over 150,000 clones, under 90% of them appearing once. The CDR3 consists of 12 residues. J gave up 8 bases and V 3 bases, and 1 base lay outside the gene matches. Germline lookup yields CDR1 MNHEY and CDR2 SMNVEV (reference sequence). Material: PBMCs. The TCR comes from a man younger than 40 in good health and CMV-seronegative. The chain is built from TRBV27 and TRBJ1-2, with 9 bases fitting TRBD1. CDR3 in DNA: TGTGCCAGCAGTTTGACAGGGGGAGGCTACACCTTC. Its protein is CASSLTGGGYTF.